This T cell receptor beta chain was obtained from a study of blood T cell repertoires in COVID-19. Per germline, CDR1 SQVTM and CDR2 ANQGSEA. The CDR3 is made up of 16 amino acids. Concerning this clone itself: The junction and the germline gene differ at one end; a read error may be behind it.

The table came from immunoSEQ multiplex PCR; TCRdb's copy has only in-frame clones and leaves some out. Seen here are some 140,000 clones, around three quarters observed once, and the top ten hold less than 4.5%. Sequencing input: peripheral blood. The V gene is TRBV29-1, the J gene TRBJ1-6; TRBD1 matches at 7 bases. The source of this sequence is a man aged 55 to 70 with acute or convalescent COVID-19. The CDR3 sequence: CSGESGDSEANSPLHF. As DNA, the CDR3 is TGCAGCGGTGAATCGGGGGACAGTGAGGCTAATTCACCCCTCCACTTT.